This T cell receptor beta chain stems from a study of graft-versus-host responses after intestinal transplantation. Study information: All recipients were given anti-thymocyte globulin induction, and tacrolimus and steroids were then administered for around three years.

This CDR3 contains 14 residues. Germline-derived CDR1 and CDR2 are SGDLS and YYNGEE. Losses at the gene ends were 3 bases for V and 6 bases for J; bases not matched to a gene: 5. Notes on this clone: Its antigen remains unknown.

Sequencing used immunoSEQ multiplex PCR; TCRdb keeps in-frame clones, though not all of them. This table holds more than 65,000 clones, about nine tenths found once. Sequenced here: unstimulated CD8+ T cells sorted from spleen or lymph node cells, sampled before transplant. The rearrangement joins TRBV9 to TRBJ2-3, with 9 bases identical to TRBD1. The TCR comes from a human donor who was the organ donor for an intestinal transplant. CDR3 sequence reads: CASSEAGQGDTQYF. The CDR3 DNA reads TGTGCCAGCAGCGAGGCAGGACAGGGGGATACGCAGTATTTT. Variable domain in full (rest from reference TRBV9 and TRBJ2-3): DSGVTQTPKHLITATGQRVTLRCSPRSGDLSVYWYQQSLDQGLQFLIQYYNGEERAKGNILERFSAQQFPDLHSELNLSSLELGDSALYFCASSEAGQGDTQYFGPGTRLTVL.